The T cell receptor (beta chain) described here comes from a study of cytomegalovirus exposure and HLA in healthy donors. V shed 6 bases, J shed 5 bases, and the junction held 1 base outside the gene matches. The CDR3 has 13 residues. The germline V gene has CDR1 LNHDA and CDR2 SQIVND (reference sequence). The study ran its PCR with 60 Vbeta and 13 Jbeta primers. Generated by immunoSEQ multiplex PCR, the TCRdb table keeps only in-frame clones and is missing some. This repertoire shows about 82,000 clones, 85% to 90% found once; its top ten account for less than 2.5%. The chain links TRBV19 to TRBJ1-4, with 9 positions matching TRBD1. Material: PBMCs. This sequence originates from a man aged 18 to 30 in good health and CMV-seronegative. Here the CDR3 reads CASSGTGNEKLFF. The CDR3 nucleotides read TGTGCCAGTAGCGGGACAGGGAATGAAAAACTGTTTTTT.